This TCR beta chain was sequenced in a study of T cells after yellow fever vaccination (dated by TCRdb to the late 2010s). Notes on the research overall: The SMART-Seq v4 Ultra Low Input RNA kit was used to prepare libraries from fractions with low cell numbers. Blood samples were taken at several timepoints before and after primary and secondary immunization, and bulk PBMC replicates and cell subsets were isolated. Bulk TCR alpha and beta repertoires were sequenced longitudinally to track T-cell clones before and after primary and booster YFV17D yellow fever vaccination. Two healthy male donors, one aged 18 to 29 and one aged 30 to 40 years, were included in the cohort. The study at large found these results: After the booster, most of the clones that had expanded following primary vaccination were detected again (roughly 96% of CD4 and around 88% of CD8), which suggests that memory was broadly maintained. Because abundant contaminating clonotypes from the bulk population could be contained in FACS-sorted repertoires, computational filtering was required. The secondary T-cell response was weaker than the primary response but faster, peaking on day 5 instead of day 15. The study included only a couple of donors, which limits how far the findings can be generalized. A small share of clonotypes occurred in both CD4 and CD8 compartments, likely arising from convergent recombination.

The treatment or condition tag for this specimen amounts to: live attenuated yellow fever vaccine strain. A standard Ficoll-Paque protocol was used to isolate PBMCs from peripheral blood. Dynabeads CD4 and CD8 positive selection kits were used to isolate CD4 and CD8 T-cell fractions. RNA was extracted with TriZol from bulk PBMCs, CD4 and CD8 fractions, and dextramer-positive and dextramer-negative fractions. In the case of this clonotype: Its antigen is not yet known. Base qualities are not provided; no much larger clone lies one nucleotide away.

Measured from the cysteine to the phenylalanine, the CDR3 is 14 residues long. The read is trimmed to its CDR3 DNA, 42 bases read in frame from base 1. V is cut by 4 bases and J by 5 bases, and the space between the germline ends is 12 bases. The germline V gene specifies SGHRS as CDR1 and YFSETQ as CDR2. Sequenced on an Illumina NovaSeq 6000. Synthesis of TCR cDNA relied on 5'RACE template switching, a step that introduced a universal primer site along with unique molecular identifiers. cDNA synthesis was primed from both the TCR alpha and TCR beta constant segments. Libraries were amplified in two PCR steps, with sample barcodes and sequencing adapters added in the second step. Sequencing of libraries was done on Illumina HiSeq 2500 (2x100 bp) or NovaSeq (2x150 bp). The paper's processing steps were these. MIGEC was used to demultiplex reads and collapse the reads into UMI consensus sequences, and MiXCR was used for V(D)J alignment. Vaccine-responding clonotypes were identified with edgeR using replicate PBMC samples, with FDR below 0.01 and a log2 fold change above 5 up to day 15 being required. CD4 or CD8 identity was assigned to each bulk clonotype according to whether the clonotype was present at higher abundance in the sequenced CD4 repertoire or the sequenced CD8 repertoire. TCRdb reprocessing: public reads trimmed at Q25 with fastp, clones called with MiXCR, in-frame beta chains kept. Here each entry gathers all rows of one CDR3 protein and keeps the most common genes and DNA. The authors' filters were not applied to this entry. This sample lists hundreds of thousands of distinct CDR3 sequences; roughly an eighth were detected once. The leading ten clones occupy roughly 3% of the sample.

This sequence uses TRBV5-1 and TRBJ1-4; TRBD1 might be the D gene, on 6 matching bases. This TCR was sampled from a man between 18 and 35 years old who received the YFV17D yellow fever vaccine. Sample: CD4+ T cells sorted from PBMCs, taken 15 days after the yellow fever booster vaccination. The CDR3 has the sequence CASSPGQPNEKLFF. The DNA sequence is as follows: TGCGCCAGCAGCCCCGGACAGCCAAATGAAAAACTGTTTTTT.